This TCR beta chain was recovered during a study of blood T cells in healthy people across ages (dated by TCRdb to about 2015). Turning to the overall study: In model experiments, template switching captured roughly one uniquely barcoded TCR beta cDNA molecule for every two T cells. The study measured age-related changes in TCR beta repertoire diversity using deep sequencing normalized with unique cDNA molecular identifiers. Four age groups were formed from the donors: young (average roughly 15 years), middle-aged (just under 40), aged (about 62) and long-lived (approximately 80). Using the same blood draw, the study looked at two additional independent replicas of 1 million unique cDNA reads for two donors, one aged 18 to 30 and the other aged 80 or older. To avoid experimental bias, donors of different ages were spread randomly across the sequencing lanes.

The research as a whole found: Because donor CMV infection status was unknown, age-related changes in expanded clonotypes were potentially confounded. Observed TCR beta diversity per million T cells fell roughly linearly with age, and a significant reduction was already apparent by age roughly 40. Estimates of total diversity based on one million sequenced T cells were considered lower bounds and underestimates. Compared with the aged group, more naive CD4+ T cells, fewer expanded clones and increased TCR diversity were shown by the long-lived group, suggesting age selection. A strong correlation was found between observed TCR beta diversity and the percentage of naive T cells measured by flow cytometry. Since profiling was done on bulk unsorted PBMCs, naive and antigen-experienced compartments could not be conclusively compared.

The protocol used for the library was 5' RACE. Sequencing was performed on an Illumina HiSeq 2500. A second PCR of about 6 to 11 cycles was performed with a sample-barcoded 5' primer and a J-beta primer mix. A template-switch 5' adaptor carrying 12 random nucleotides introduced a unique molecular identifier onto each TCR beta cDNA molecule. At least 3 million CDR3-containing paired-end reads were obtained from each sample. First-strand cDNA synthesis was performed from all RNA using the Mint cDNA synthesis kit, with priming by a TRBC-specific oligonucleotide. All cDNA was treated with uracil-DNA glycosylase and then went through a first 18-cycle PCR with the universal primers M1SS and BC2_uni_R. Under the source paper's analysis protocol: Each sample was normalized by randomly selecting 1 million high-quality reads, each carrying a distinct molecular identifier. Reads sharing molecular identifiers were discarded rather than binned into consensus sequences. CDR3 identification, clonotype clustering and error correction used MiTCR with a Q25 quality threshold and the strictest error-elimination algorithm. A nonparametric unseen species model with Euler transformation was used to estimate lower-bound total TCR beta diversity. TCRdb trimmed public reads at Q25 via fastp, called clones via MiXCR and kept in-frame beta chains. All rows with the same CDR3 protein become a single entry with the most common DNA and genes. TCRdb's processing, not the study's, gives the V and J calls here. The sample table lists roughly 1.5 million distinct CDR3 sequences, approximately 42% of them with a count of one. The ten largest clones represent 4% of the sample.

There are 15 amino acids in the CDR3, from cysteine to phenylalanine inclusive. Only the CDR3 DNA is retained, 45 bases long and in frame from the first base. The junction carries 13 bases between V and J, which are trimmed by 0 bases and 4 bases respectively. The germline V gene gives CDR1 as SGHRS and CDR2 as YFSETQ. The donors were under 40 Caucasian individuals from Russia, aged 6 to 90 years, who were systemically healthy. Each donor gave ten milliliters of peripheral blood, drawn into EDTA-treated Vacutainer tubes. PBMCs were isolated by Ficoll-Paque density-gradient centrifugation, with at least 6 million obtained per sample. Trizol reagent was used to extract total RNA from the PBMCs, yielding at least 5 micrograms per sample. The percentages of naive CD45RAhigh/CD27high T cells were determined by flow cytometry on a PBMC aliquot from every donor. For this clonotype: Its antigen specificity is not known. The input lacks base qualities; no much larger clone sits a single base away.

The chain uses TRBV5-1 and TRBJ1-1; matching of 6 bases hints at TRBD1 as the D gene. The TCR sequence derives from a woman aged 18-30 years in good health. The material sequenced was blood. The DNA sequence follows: TGCGCCAGCAGCTTGGTACAGGGAATGGGCACTGAAGCTTTCTTT. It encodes CASSLVQGMGTEAFF.